One TCR beta chain is described in this entry. Its antigen remains unknown. Individual cDNA molecules received unique molecular identifiers. TCRdb used MiXCR to reprocess the 5' RACE reads, holding one entry per CDR3 protein. In the table there are approximately 90,000 distinct CDR3 sequences, 11% of which are singletons. This entry belongs to a study of early T cells in non-severe SARS-CoV-2 infection. At the level of the study: RNA in bulk from unsorted whole blood was sequenced, and chains were unpaired. Findings and caveats of the study: Anti-spike CD8 responses were favored in VDJdb matching, and private and CD4 specificities were missed.

This CDR3 region has 15 residues. After removal of 3 bases from V and 9 bases from J, the junction contained 8 bases not matched to a gene. Per germline, CDR1 MNHEY and CDR2 SMNVEV (reference sequence). The V gene is TRBV27, the J gene TRBJ2-1; 10 bases align to TRBD2. This receptor was identified in an adult who was a healthcare worker with PCR-confirmed SARS-CoV-2 infection or an uninfected control (not recorded which). The sample consisted of whole blood, taken at baseline. The CDR3 loop reads CASSFKSGGAPEQFF. CDR3 coding DNA: TGTGCCAGCAGTTTTAAAAGCGGGGGGGCCCCTGAGCAGTTCTTC.